This T cell receptor beta chain was sequenced for a study of OX40 agonist ivuxolimab in advanced cancers. Study context: Ivuxolimab is an agonistic anti-OX40 (CD134) antibody, and patients were treated with it. Findings and caveats of the study: The investigators did not determine what antigen specificity the expanded peripheral T cells had.

Trimming left V 0 bases short and J 7 bases short, with 14 bases between. Germline V CDR1 and CDR2: SGDLS, YYNGEE. The CDR3 runs 14 residues. Of note for this clone: Antigen specificity is unknown.

The protocol was immunoSEQ multiplex PCR, while the TCRdb copy is restricted to in-frame clones and leaves out a portion. The sample lists 70,000 to 80,000 clones; approximately 91% were seen once. The genes are TRBV9 and TRBJ2-7; possibly TRBD2 for D (5 bases). The specimen was CD4+ or CD8+ T cells sorted from blood, collected in a trial of the OX40 agonist ivuxolimab. The clonotype was recovered from an adult with an advanced solid tumor such as melanoma, head and neck, liver or kidney cancer. The CDR3 spells CASSVAASSREQYF. CDR3 coding DNA: TGTGCCAGCAGCGTAGCGGCTAGCTCTCGAGAGCAGTACTTC.